These 29 T cell receptor beta chains were all obtained from the same sample, sequenced in a study of metastatic and nonmetastatic thyroid tumors. Thyroid surgery was preceded by no treatment in any patient. TCRdb reprocessed the PCR reads via MiXCR. The sample consists of approximately 15,000 clones, about 3.7% of them appearing once. The specimen sequenced was tumor tissue. These receptors originate from a female donor with papillary thyroid cancer or a benign thyroid nodule (not recorded which). Some clones in this sample may be carry-over from other donors' samples.

J is TRBJ2-2 and V is TRBV6-1; TRBD1 matches 8 bases. This CDR3 region has 15 residues. Per germline, CDR1 MNHNS and CDR2 SASEGT. V shed 7 bases, J shed 7 bases, and the junction held 11 bases outside the gene matches. CDR3 residues: CASIQSQGADGELFF. The CDR3 DNA reads TGTGCCAGCATACAATCTCAGGGGGCCGACGGGGAGCTGTTTTTT.

A few counts support this clone. The chain is built from TRBV6-2 or TRBV6-3 and TRBJ1-2; D call uncertain. The CDR3 runs 10 residues. Germline-derived CDR1 and CDR2 are MNHEY and SVGEGT. Trimming cost V 6 bases and J 6 bases, with 5 bases left between them. The CDR3 sequence is CASRADGYTF. The CDR3, as DNA: TGTGCCAGCAGAGCCGATGGCTACACCTTC.

This chain links TRBV27 with TRBJ1-3, with a weak D call TRBD1 (6 bases). CDR1 and CDR2 (germline): MNHEY, SMNVEV (reference sequence). The CDR3 totals 15 residues. The V gene lost 6 bases and the J gene lost 0 bases, with 12 bases spanning the gap. CDR3 nucleotide sequence: TGTGCCAGCAGCCCTCACAGGGACTCTGGAAACACCATATATTTT. It specifies CASSPHRDSGNTIYF.

This clone was counted between two and nine times. The sample has other DNA sequences that encode this CDR3 too. V and J are TRBV19 and TRBJ2-1; TRBD2 matches at 9 bases. Germline V lookup: CDR1 LNHDA, CDR2 SQIVND (reference sequence). The CDR3 runs to 15 residues. The trim removed 6 bases at V and 2 bases at J, leaving 5 bases unmatched. CDR3 amino acids: CASRSLAGTYNEQFF. DNA of the CDR3: TGTGCCAGTAGATCCCTAGCGGGAACCTACAATGAGCAGTTCTTC.

This clone was seen a few times. V and J are TRBV29-1 and TRBJ2-3, with 11 bases identical to TRBD2. Germline trimming cut 6 bases from V and 5 bases from J; bases unmatched to any gene: 7. This CDR3 has 14 residues. Germline CDR1 reads SQVTM; CDR2 reads ANQGSEA. The chain's CDR3 is CSVLAGGRGDTQYF. In DNA form, the CDR3 reads TGCAGCGTCTTAGCGGGGGGGCGGGGAGATACGCAGTATTTT.

The sample holds a few counts of this clone. V and J are TRBV28 and TRBJ1-5; 7 bases match TRBD1. CDR1 and CDR2 (germline): MDHEN, SYDVKM. The CDR3 totals 16 residues. V lost 5 bases, J lost 7 bases, and 14 bases stayed unmatched. CDR3 nucleotide sequence: TGTGCCAGCAGTCGGAGGACAGGCCACCCGGCGCAGCCCCAGCATTTT. Translation: CASSRRTGHPAQPQHF.

This chain connects TRBV24-1 to TRBJ2-5; 10 bases are a match to TRBD1. Germline CDR1 KGHDR, CDR2 SFDVKD. The CDR3 runs to 14 residues. Trimming took 8 bases from V and 8 from J; bases not matched to a gene: 10. The CDR3 nucleotides are TGTGCCACCACTACTCAGGGACAGGGGTTTACCCAGTACTTC. Residues: CATTTQGQGFTQYF.

The sample holds a few counts of this clone. This chain joins TRBV20-1 and TRBJ1-1, with D hard to call. Deletions cut 3 bases from V and 2 bases from J, with 16 bases between. In germline, CDR1 is DFQATT, CDR2 SNEGSKA (reference sequence). This CDR3 is 15 amino acids long. CDR3 loop: CSASWTPWGNTEAFF. CDR3 bases: TGCAGTGCTAGTTGGACCCCATGGGGTAACACTGAAGCTTTCTTT.

This clone has just a few counts. The chain carries TRBV6-1 and TRBJ2-1, with 14 bases that match TRBD2. CDR1 is MNHNS and CDR2 is SASEGT in the germline V gene. V lost 6 bases to trimming and J lost 2 bases; unmatched junction nucleotides: 0. This CDR3 is built from 15 residues. The DNA for the CDR3 is TGTGCCAGCAGGACTAGCGGGAGGGCCTACAATGAGCAGTTCTTC. Translated, it gives CASRTSGRAYNEQFF.

Judged by abundance, this clone is medium-sized. The chain joins TRBV2 to TRBJ1-5; no clear D gene. Trimming took off 2 bases at V and 6 bases at J, with 11 bases between the two ends. The germline V gene encodes CDR1 SNHLY and CDR2 FYNNEI. The CDR3 is 14 residues long. CDR3 region: CASSESRAGQPQHF. CDR3 DNA sequence: TGTGCCAGCAGTGAATCTAGGGCGGGTCAGCCCCAGCATTTT. The variable domain in full, with the rest retrieved from reference TRBV2 and TRBJ1-5, is EPEVTQTPSHQVTQMGQEVILRCVPISNHLYFYWYRQILGQKVEFLVSFYNNEISEKSEIFDDQFSVERPDGSNFTLKIRSTKLEDSAMYFCASSESRAGQPQHFGDGTRLSIL.

This clone was seen repeatedly, ten times or more. The V and J genes are TRBV6-1 and TRBJ1-1; D is ambiguous. The germline gives CDR1 MNHNS, CDR2 SASEGT. V was pared by 5 bases and J by 1 base, with 17 bases between. The CDR3 consists of 16 residues. The DNA of the CDR3 is TGTGCCAGCAGTTTCCTTGTTCCGGGAGGGAACACTGAAGCTTTCTTT. Protein: CASSFLVPGGNTEAFF.

The chain couples TRBV6-2 or TRBV6-3 to TRBJ2-1; TRBD2 agrees at 11 bases. J lost 0 bases, V lost 6 bases, and 1 base had no gene match. CDR1 MNHEY and CDR2 SVGEGT come from the germline V gene. CDR3 size: 15 residues. The CDR3 DNA is TGTGCCAGCAGAACTAGCGGGAGCTCCTACAATGAGCAGTTCTTC. It codes for CASRTSGSSYNEQFF.

This clone was counted only a few times. The chain is built from TRBV6-1 and TRBJ2-1, with D possibly being TRBD1 or TRBD2 (5 bases each). Trimming took 6 bases from V and 8 from J, leaving 11 bases between them. The CDR3 length is 12 residues. Germline loops: CDR1 MNHNS, CDR2 SASEGT. The CDR3 reads CASRRDHHEQFF. The CDR3 DNA follows: TGTGCCAGCAGAAGGGACCATCATGAGCAGTTCTTC.

This chain joins TRBV11-2 and TRBJ2-1; 8 bases match TRBD2. With V trimmed by 2 bases and J by 10 bases, 13 bases remained unmatched. The V gene's germline CDR1 is SGHAT and CDR2 FQNNGV. The CDR3 is 16 amino acids. The CDR3 DNA is TGTGCCAGCAGCTTATCCTGGCGGGAGGATCAGGGAGAGCAGTTCTTC. Protein: CASSLSWREDQGEQFF. Combining the CDR3 with reference TRBV11-2 and TRBJ2-1 gives the whole variable domain EAGVAQSPRYKIIEKRQSVAFWCNPISGHATLYWYQQILGQGPKLLIQFQNNGVVDDSQLPKDRFSAERLKGVDSTLKIQPAKLEDSAVYLCASSLSWREDQGEQFFGPGTRLTVL.

V is TRBV6-2 or TRBV6-3 and J is TRBJ2-7; 9 bases align to TRBD2. Germline V CDR1 and CDR2: MNHEY, SVGEGT. The CDR3 runs 15 residues. The trim removed 10 bases at V and 6 bases at J, leaving 16 bases unmatched. CDR3 DNA sequence: TGTGCCATACTGACCAAGATGGGACTAGCCGGCGAGCAGTACTTC. It specifies CAILTKMGLAGEQYF.

This clone has just a few counts. The chain combines TRBV27 with TRBJ2-1; either TRBD1 or TRBD2 may fit D (5 bases each). The V end was cut by 8 bases, the J end by 4 bases, with 12 bases between. Germline lookup yields CDR1 MNHEY and CDR2 SMNVEV (reference sequence). This CDR3 is 13 amino acids long. The CDR3 protein is CASRQSGYNEQFF. In nucleotides, the CDR3 is TGTGCCAGCCGACAGTCGGGGTACAATGAGCAGTTCTTC.

This clone has more than one count but fewer than ten. J is TRBJ2-3 and V is TRBV6-2 or TRBV6-3; D not resolved. The CDR3 extends over 14 amino acids. Trimming removed 4 bases from V and 2 bases from J, with 10 bases in between. Germline CDR1 MNHEY, CDR2 SVGEGT. The CDR3 region has the DNA TGTGCCAGCAGTTTCTTGACTGACACAGATACGCAGTATTTT. The encoded protein is CASSFLTDTDTQYF.

V usage is TRBV7-9 and J usage is TRBJ1-1, with 9 bases matching TRBD1. The ends lost 4 bases at V and 7 bases at J; junction bases unmatched: 13. The CDR3 consists of 16 residues. CDR1 is SEHNR, CDR2 FQNEAQ, per germline (reference sequence). This CDR3 reads CASSSTGGGWEGEAFF. In DNA form, the CDR3 reads TGTGCCAGCAGCTCTACAGGGGGCGGTTGGGAGGGTGAAGCTTTCTTT.

This clone was seen ten or more times. The V gene is TRBV18, the J gene TRBJ2-6; tentative D call: TRBD2 (6 bases). Trimming left V 0 bases short and J 3 bases short, with 12 bases between. The CDR3 has 17 residues. The V gene's germline CDR1 is KGHSH and CDR2 LQKENI. CDR3 region: CASSPPGGVGGANVLTF. The CDR3 DNA is TGTGCCAGCTCACCACCGGGGGGTGTAGGTGGGGCCAACGTCCTGACTTTC.

The J gene is TRBJ2-7, the V gene TRBV6-4; the match to TRBD2 covers 7 bases. V was clipped by 6 bases and J by 2 bases; unmatched bases: 10. Germline V lookup: CDR1 MRHNA, CDR2 SNTAGT. The CDR3 covers 15 residues. CDR3 residues: CASRLGSSGPYEQYF. The CDR3 DNA reads TGTGCCAGCAGGCTCGGTTCTAGCGGTCCCTACGAGCAGTACTTC.

There are a few counts of this clone. The chain couples TRBV7-8 to TRBJ2-7, with D unclear. The CDR3 sequence is 14 residues long. Germline values: CDR1 SGHVS, CDR2 FQNEAQ. Trimming removed 0 bases from V and 2 bases from J, with 8 bases in between. CDR3 sequence (DNA): TGTGCCAGCAGCTTAGCGGGCAGCACCTACGAGCAGTACTTC. It codes for CASSLAGSTYEQYF.

This clone was seen only a few times. The chain combines TRBV28 with TRBJ2-6; 8 bases align to TRBD1. Germline values: CDR1 MDHEN, CDR2 SYDVKM. This CDR3 has 16 amino acids. Trimming at V came to 6 bases and at J to 1 base, leaving 5 bases not matched to a gene. CDR3 DNA: TGTGCCAGCAGCCCAGGGGGCGCATCTGGGGCCAACGTCCTGACTTTC. The encoded protein is CASSPGGASGANVLTF.

The table lists this clone with a few counts. J is TRBJ1-5 and V is TRBV6-2 or TRBV6-3; D not certain. The V gene's germline CDR1 is MNHEY and CDR2 SVGEGT. The CDR3 spans 13 residues. The germline V and J ends were trimmed by 5 bases and 7 bases, with 12 bases remaining between them. This chain's CDR3 is CASSQVEWQPQHF. DNA of the CDR3: TGTGCCAGCAGTCAGGTCGAATGGCAGCCCCAGCATTTT.

This clone was found a few times. The CDR3 nucleotides read TGTGCCAGTAGTATAGTAGGGGGAGAAGCTTTCTTT. Its protein product is CASSIVGGEAFF. This rearrangement joins TRBV19 to TRBJ1-1; TRBD1 might be the D (6 bases). The length of the CDR3 is 12 residues. V gave up 1 base and J gave up 8 bases, with 8 bases separating them. Germline V gene data show CDR1 as LNHDA and CDR2 as SQIVND (reference sequence).

This clone has just a few counts. The J gene is TRBJ1-2, the V gene TRBV27; D perhaps matches TRBD1 (5 bases). Germline V lookup: CDR1 MNHEY, CDR2 SMNVEV (reference sequence). With 2 bases removed from V and 6 bases from J, the gap between germline ends came to 22 bases. The CDR3 is 17 residues long. The CDR3 loop reads CASSLVLEAGFMDGYTF. CDR3 nucleotides: TGTGCCAGCAGTTTAGTCCTCGAGGCAGGGTTTATGGATGGCTACACCTTC.

The chain links TRBV6-5 to TRBJ1-2; 8 bases map to TRBD1. The CDR3 runs to 15 residues. Germline loops: CDR1 MNHEY, CDR2 SVGAGI. J lost 4 bases, V lost 1 base, and 5 bases had no gene match. CDR3 sequence reads: CASSYFLGQGYGYTF. The DNA for the CDR3 is TGTGCCAGCAGTTACTTTCTCGGACAGGGCTATGGCTACACCTTC.

Note on this clone: At one end the junction does not follow the germline gene, possibly because of a read error. The rearrangement uses TRBV7-7 and TRBJ2-5; 9 nucleotides align to TRBD2. The CDR3 extends over 15 amino acids. The V gene's germline CDR1 is SSHAT and CDR2 FNYEAQ (reference sequence). CDR3 in DNA: TGTGCTAGCAGCGAGACGGGGACTAGCTGGGAGACCCAGTACTTC. It is translated as CASSETGTSWETQYF. The full variable domain, completed using reference TRBV7-7 and TRBJ2-5, is GAGVSQSPRYKVTKRGQDVTLRCDPISSHATLYWYQQALGQGPEFLTYFNYEAQPDKSGLPSDRFSAERPEGSISTLTIQRTEQRDSAMYRCASSETGTSWETQYFGPGTRLLVL.

This clone was seen a handful of times. The chain combines TRBV19 with TRBJ1-5; no definite D call. CDR3 length: 14 residues. Germline loops: CDR1 LNHDA, CDR2 SQIVND (reference sequence). Deletions cut 6 bases from V and 3 bases from J, with 12 bases between. The chain's CDR3 is CASRLNSDNQPQHF. Written as DNA, the CDR3 is TGTGCCAGTAGACTCAACAGTGACAATCAGCCCCAGCATTTT.

In its sample, this clone was seen a few times. In nucleotides, the CDR3 is TGTGCCAGCAGTGCTTCCGAAAATACTGAAGCTTTCTTT. Translation: CASSASENTEAFF. The chain couples TRBV6-2 or TRBV6-3 to TRBJ1-1; no firm D call. There are 13 residues in the CDR3. Trimming removed 5 bases from V and 5 bases from J, with 12 bases in between. Germline V gene sequence: CDR1 MNHEY, CDR2 SVGEGT.